These 11 T cell receptor beta chains came from one sample sequenced in a study of identifying expanded T cells in peripheral blood. Measured with immunoSEQ multiplex PCR; TCRdb has only the in-frame clones, and not every one. The sample lists about 80,000 clones; 80% to 85% were seen once. Input material: blood. Every receptor here comes from a person aged 18 to 70 in good health.

The chain recombines TRBV7-9 with TRBJ1-2; D is unclear. In germline, CDR1 is SEHNR, CDR2 FQNEAQ (reference sequence). Trimming stripped 5 bases from V and 2 bases from J, with 12 bases between. The CDR3 consists of 14 residues. In DNA, the CDR3 is TGTGCCAGCAGCACCGAGACCGGAAACTATGGCTACACCTTC. Translating it yields CASSTETGNYGYTF.

In its sample, this clone was seen once. V and J are TRBV9 and TRBJ2-3; 11 bases agree with TRBD2. The CDR3 is 18 amino acids. Germline-derived CDR1 and CDR2 are SGDLS and YYNGEE. Losses at the gene ends were 4 bases for V and 9 bases for J; bases not matched to a gene: 19. CDR3 nucleotide sequence: TGTGCCAGCAGCCCCGGGACTAGCGGCCTGGGAGGTATTGAGACGCAGTATTTT. This translates into CASSPGTSGLGGIETQYF.

The chain employs TRBV11-3 and TRBJ2-3; possible D gene TRBD2, 5 bases. The CDR3 sequence is 16 residues long. CDR1 and CDR2 from the germline V gene are SGHNT and YENEEA. V lost 5 bases and J lost 1, with 16 bases in between. As DNA, the CDR3 is TGTGCCAGCAGCCCCCGGGGTACCCTGGGCACAGATACGCAGTATTTT. Its translation is CASSPRGTLGTDTQYF.

The chain combines TRBV5-5 with TRBJ2-1; tentative D call: TRBD1 (6 bases). Germline assignment: CDR1 SGHKS and CDR2 YYEKEE (reference sequence). Trimming removed 4 bases at V and 0 bases at J, with 11 bases between. The CDR3 is 15 residues long. The CDR3 nucleotides read TGTGCCAGCAGCGTAGACAGGAGCTCCTACAATGAGCAGTTCTTC. It encodes CASSVDRSSYNEQFF.

The genes are TRBV11-2 and TRBJ2-5, with 8 bases identical to TRBD2. The CDR3 sequence is 14 residues long. Germline trimming cut 3 bases from V and 5 bases from J; bases unmatched to any gene: 5. Germline V gene sequence: CDR1 SGHAT, CDR2 FQNNGV. Written as DNA, the CDR3 is TGTGCCAGCAGCTTCGGACTAGCCTGGGAGACCCAGTACTTC. Encoded protein: CASSFGLAWETQYF.

As for this clone: Other DNA sequences of this sample code for an identical CDR3. The chain links TRBV29-1 to TRBJ1-2; 8 bases align to TRBD1. Germline-derived CDR1 and CDR2 are SQVTM and ANQGSEA. V shed 8 bases, J shed 5 bases, and the junction held 16 bases outside the gene matches. CDR3 size: 15 residues. In DNA form, the CDR3 reads TGCAGCACCGAAGCGGACAGGGAAATTGGGTATGGCTACACCTTC. It yields the protein CSTEADREIGYGYTF.

The chain carries TRBV6-1 and TRBJ2-7, with TRBD2 matching over 9 bases. CDR3 length: 13 residues. V trimming: 10 bases; J trimming: 2 bases; junction bases outside the gene matches: 6. In germline, CDR1 is MNHNS, CDR2 SASEGT. DNA of the CDR3: TGTGCCACCCGACTAGCGGAGACCTACGAGCAGTACTTC. This codes for CATRLAETYEQYF.

The chain has TRBV5-4 and TRBJ2-1; TRBD2 agrees at 9 bases. CDR1 is SGHNT and CDR2 is YYREEE in the germline V gene (reference sequence). The length of the CDR3 is 15 residues. J was trimmed by 5 bases and V by 0 bases; bases with no gene match: 3. The chain's CDR3 is CASSLDRTSDNEQFF. In DNA, the CDR3 is TGTGCCAGCAGCTTGGATCGGACTAGCGACAATGAGCAGTTCTTC.

This sequence joins TRBV25-1 and TRBJ2-7, with 7 bases aligning to TRBD2. The V and J ends lost 5 bases and 5 bases, in that order; junction bases with no gene match: 3. Germline V gene lookup returns CDR1 MGHDK and CDR2 SYGVNS. There are 12 residues in the CDR3. The CDR3 protein is CASSLAGDEQYF. The CDR3 DNA follows: TGTGCCAGCAGTCTGGCGGGAGACGAGCAGTACTTC.

CDR3 loop: CASRFTGGADTEAFF. The CDR3 bases are TGTGCCAGTAGGTTTACAGGGGGCGCAGACACTGAAGCTTTCTTT. The rearrangement links TRBV19 to TRBJ1-1; TRBD1 aligns across 9 bases. With 6 bases clipped from V and 3 bases from J, the junction kept 8 bases outside the gene matches. CDR3 length: 15 residues. Looked up from germline, CDR1 is LNHDA and CDR2 is SQIVND (reference sequence).

This chain connects TRBV7-2 to TRBJ2-1, with D possibly being TRBD2 (6 bases). Germline values: CDR1 SGHTA, CDR2 FQGNSA. V was shortened by 5 bases and J by 4 bases, with 9 bases between the two germline ends. The CDR3 loop spans 13 amino acids. CDR3: CASSRDSYNEQFF. In nucleotides, the CDR3 is TGTGCCAGCAGCCGGGACTCATACAATGAGCAGTTCTTC.